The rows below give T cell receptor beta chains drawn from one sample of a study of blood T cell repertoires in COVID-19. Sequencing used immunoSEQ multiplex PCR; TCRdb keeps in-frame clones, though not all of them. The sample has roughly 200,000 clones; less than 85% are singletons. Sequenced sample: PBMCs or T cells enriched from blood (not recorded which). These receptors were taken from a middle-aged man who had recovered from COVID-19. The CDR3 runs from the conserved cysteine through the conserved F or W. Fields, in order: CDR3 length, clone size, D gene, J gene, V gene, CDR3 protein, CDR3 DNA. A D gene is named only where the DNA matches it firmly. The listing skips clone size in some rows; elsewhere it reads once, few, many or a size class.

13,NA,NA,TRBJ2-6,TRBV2,CASSPPGANVLTF,TGTGCCAGCAGCCCTCCTGGGGCCAACGTCCTGACTTTC
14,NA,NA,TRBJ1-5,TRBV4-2,CASSQDTGRGPQHF,TGTGCCAGCAGCCAAGATACGGGTAGGGGGCCCCAGCATTTT
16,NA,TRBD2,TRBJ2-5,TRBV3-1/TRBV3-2,CASRRVLAGYQETQYF,TGTGCCAGCAGGCGCGTCCTAGCGGGGTACCAAGAGACCCAGTACTTC
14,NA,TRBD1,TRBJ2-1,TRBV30,CAWSLGQGVNEQFF,TGTGCCTGGAGTCTGGGACAGGGGGTAAATGAGCAGTTCTTC
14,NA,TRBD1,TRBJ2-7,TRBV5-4,CASSQTGGLHEQYF,TGTGCCAGCAGTCAGACAGGGGGATTGCACGAGCAGTACTTC
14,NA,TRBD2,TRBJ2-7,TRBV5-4,CASSRGLAAYEQYF,TGTGCCAGCAGCAGGGGACTAGCGGCCTACGAGCAGTACTTC
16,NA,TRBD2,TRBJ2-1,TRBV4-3,CASSQDVAGGYNEQFF,TGCGCCAGCAGCCAAGATGTAGCGGGAGGATACAATGAGCAGTTCTTC
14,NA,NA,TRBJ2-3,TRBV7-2,CASSAWAGTDTQYF,TGTGCCAGCAGCGCCTGGGCTGGCACAGATACGCAGTATTTT
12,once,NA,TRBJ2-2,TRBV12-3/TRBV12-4,CASSLDNGELFF,TGTGCCAGCAGTTTAGACAACGGGGAGCTGTTTTTT
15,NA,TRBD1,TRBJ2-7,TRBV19,CASRGRTGSSYEQYF,TGTGCCAGTAGGGGAAGGACAGGGAGCTCCTACGAGCAGTACTTC
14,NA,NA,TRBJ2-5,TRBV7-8,CASSLRQKQETQYF,TGTGCCAGCAGCCTTCGACAGAAGCAAGAGACCCAGTACTTC